A single sample is the source of the 27 T cell receptor beta chains below, sequenced in a study of T cells after yellow fever vaccination. TCRdb redid the calling of the 5' RACE reads with MiXCR, one entry per CDR3 protein. Of more than 250,000 distinct CDR3 sequences in the sample, about 6.9% were seen once. The sample here was PBMCs, taken around 45 days after the first yellow fever vaccination. These receptors all stem from a man aged 18 to 30 who received the YFV17D yellow fever vaccine.

This clonotype was seen a handful of times. J is TRBJ2-3 and V is TRBV6-4; 7 bases align to TRBD2. This CDR3 is built from 17 residues. Germline V gene lookup returns CDR1 MRHNA and CDR2 SNTAGT. The ends lost 4 bases at V and 2 bases at J; junction bases unmatched: 12. In DNA form, the CDR3 reads TGTGCCAGCAGTGCTAGTCGAAGCGGGGAAAACACAGATACGCAGTATTTT. Its translation: CASSASRSGENTDTQYF.

This clonotype has at least ten counts. V and J are TRBV7-2 and TRBJ2-5, with 7 bases identical to TRBD1. The V and J ends lost 5 bases and 3 bases, in that order; junction bases with no gene match: 6. This CDR3 is built from 14 residues. CDR1 and CDR2 (germline): SGHTA, FQGNSA. In DNA, the CDR3 is TGTGCCAGCAGCGCACAGGGGATGGAAGAGACCCAGTACTTC. It specifies CASSAQGMEETQYF.

This clonotype turned up a few times. This chain links TRBV3-1 with TRBJ2-5; 10 bases are shared with TRBD2. The length of the CDR3 is 15 residues. Germline CDR1 reads LGHDT; CDR2 reads YNNKEL (reference sequence). Losses at the gene ends were 4 bases for V and 3 bases for J; bases not matched to a gene: 5. As DNA, the CDR3 is TGTGCCAGCAGCCCCTGGACTAGCGGAAAAGAGACCCAGTACTTC. This gives the protein CASSPWTSGKETQYF.

This clonotype was observed at least ten times. The rearrangement joins TRBV4-1 to TRBJ2-7, with TRBD1 as a possible D gene (5 bases). CDR3 size: 17 residues. Trimming stripped 0 bases from V and 1 base from J, with 16 bases between. From germline, CDR1 is MGHRA and CDR2 YSYEKL. CDR3 in DNA: TGCGCCAGCAGCCAAGAACCTGGGGCAGGACAATCCTACGAGCAGTACTTC. Protein product: CASSQEPGAGQSYEQYF.

This clonotype was detected ten times or more. The chain joins TRBV28 to TRBJ2-7, with TRBD1 matching over 9 bases. The V and J ends lost 2 bases and 3 bases, in that order; junction bases with no gene match: 2. The CDR3 runs to 14 residues. Germline loops: CDR1 MDHEN, CDR2 SYDVKM. The CDR3 DNA reads as TGTGCCAGCAGTTTAACGGGACAGGGCTACGAGCAGTACGTC. This translates into CASSLTGQGYEQYV.

This clonotype appeared a few times. This chain uses TRBV7-9 with TRBJ2-5; 11 bases are shared with TRBD2. V trimming: 4 bases; J trimming: 4 bases; junction bases outside the gene matches: 8. This CDR3 spans 16 amino acids. Germline V gene lookup returns CDR1 SEHNR and CDR2 FQNEAQ (reference sequence). The CDR3 DNA sequence: TGTGCCAGCAGCTCCCTAGCGGGGGGAATTACAGAGACCCAGTACTTC. Translated: CASSSLAGGITETQYF.

The CDR3 spells CASSQGPTGGLGNQPQHF. The CDR3 DNA follows: TGCGCCAGCAGCCAAGGGCCGACAGGGGGGCTCGGCAATCAGCCCCAGCATTTT. This chain uses TRBV4-1 with TRBJ1-5, with 9 bases fitting TRBD1. V dropped 1 base and J dropped 2; count of bases not matched to a gene: 9. Germline V gene data show CDR1 as MGHRA and CDR2 as YSYEKL. CDR3 length equals 18 residues.

This clonotype was seen many times. This rearrangement joins TRBV12-3 or TRBV12-4 to TRBJ2-1, with TRBD2 matching over 9 bases. The CDR3 extends over 13 amino acids. The ends lost 6 bases at V and 8 bases at J; junction bases unmatched: 5. The CDR3 loop is CASSPGLAYEQFF. CDR3 coding DNA: TGTGCCAGCAGCCCGGGACTAGCATATGAGCAGTTCTTC.

This clonotype was picked up a small number of times. The chain joins TRBV7-2 to TRBJ1-1; 8 bases are a match to TRBD1. Germline loops: CDR1 SGHTA, CDR2 FQGNSA. The length of the CDR3 is 16 residues. J lost 3 bases, V lost 5 bases, and 11 bases had no gene match. The CDR3 nucleotides are TGTGCCAGCAGCCTCGGACAGGGCCGAAGACACACTGAAGCTTTCTTT. This codes for CASSLGQGRRHTEAFF.

The rearrangement links TRBV5-5 to TRBJ1-1; unclear D gene. The CDR3 is 12 amino acids. Germline V gene data show CDR1 as SGHKS and CDR2 as YYEKEE (reference sequence). Trimming shortened V by 2 bases and J by 3 bases, and 5 bases separated the two germline ends. The CDR3 loop reads CASSFEDTEAFF. The DNA for the CDR3 is TGTGCCAGCAGCTTTGAGGACACTGAAGCTTTCTTT.

This chain connects TRBV6-5 to TRBJ1-2; D remains unclear. The CDR3 sequence is 14 residues long. V was clipped by 0 bases and J by 2 bases, with 7 bases between them. Germline lookup yields CDR1 MNHEY and CDR2 SVGAGI. CDR3 protein: CASSYSWPNYGYTF. CDR3 DNA: TGTGCCAGCAGTTACTCATGGCCGAACTATGGCTACACCTTC.

This clonotype has just a few counts. The chain joins TRBV5-1 to TRBJ2-1; 9 nucleotides agree with TRBD2. In germline, CDR1 is SGHRS, CDR2 YFSETQ. The CDR3 consists of 12 residues. V gave up 1 base and J gave up 12 bases; unmatched junction bases: 2. The CDR3: CASSLNSGGQFF. CDR3 nucleotides: TGCGCCAGCAGCTTGAATAGCGGGGGGCAGTTCTTC.

This clonotype has a count of ten or more. The V gene is TRBV5-1, the J gene TRBJ2-5; 10 bases line up with TRBD2. The CDR3 runs 15 residues. V gave up 4 bases and J gave up 2 bases; unmatched junction bases: 5. From germline, CDR1 is SGHRS and CDR2 YFSETQ. The CDR3 sequence is CASSASGGKQETQYF. In DNA, the CDR3 is TGCGCCAGCAGCGCTAGCGGGGGAAAACAAGAGACCCAGTACTTC.

The V gene is TRBV4-1, the J gene TRBJ1-5; D gene unclear. Trimming cost V 1 base and J 4 bases, with 8 bases left between them. This CDR3 comprises 14 residues. Germline V gene data show CDR1 as MGHRA and CDR2 as YSYEKL. CDR3 bases: TGCGCCAGCAGCCAAGTACGGGAAAATCAGCCCCAGCATTTT. Its translation is CASSQVRENQPQHF.

The chain links TRBV5-5 to TRBJ2-5; D not resolved. CDR1 SGHKS and CDR2 YYEKEE come from the germline V gene (reference sequence). V was trimmed by 6 bases and J by 5 bases, leaving 14 bases between them. There are 13 residues in the CDR3. CDR3 residues: CASNLGPAETQYF. In DNA form, the CDR3 reads TGTGCCAGCAATCTAGGGCCAGCGGAGACCCAGTACTTC.

This clonotype has just a few counts. V is TRBV18 and J is TRBJ1-2, with unresolved D. Germline V lookup: CDR1 KGHSH, CDR2 LQKENI. V lost 2 bases, J lost 2 bases, and 9 bases lay in between. This CDR3 is 14 amino acids long. The CDR3 spells CASSPGVQNYGYTF. CDR3 DNA sequence: TGTGCCAGCTCACCAGGAGTCCAGAACTATGGCTACACCTTC.

This clonotype was counted a few times. This sequence joins TRBV4-3 and TRBJ1-6; D may be TRBD1 (5 bases). V dropped 0 bases and J dropped 3 bases, with 15 bases sitting between them. The CDR3 length is 18 residues. The V gene's germline CDR1 is LGHNA and CDR2 YSLEER. The CDR3 region is CASSQELRYGGYNSPLHF. In DNA, the CDR3 is TGCGCCAGCAGCCAAGAATTACGTTACGGGGGCTATAATTCACCCCTCCACTTT.

The chain couples TRBV6-1 to TRBJ1-1; D gene unclear. This CDR3 has 13 residues. The V end was cut by 2 bases, the J end by 0 bases, with 4 bases between. Germline CDR1 and CDR2: MNHNS and SASEGT. The CDR3 spells CASSEHLNTEAFF. CDR3 nucleotides: TGTGCCAGCAGTGAACACCTGAACACTGAAGCTTTCTTT.

The chain employs TRBV4-3 and TRBJ1-5; 8 positions agree with TRBD1. CDR3 size: 15 residues. Germline V lookup: CDR1 LGHNA, CDR2 YSLEER. V was pared by 1 base and J by 4 bases, with 3 bases of the junction left unmatched. CDR3 region: CASSQGRTGNQPQHF. CDR3 DNA: TGCGCCAGCAGCCAAGGACGGACAGGGAATCAGCCCCAGCATTTT.

V is TRBV4-1 and J is TRBJ1-2, with 8 bases matching TRBD1. The ends lost 0 bases at V and 7 bases at J; junction bases unmatched: 10. This CDR3 comprises 16 residues. Germline loops: CDR1 MGHRA, CDR2 YSYEKL. CDR3 DNA: TGCGCCAGCAGCCAAGAAGGTCACGGGACAGGAGTTGGCTACACCTTC. Translation gives CASSQEGHGTGVGYTF.

There are a few counts of this clonotype. The chain employs TRBV6-1 and TRBJ1-3, with D unresolved. CDR1 is MNHNS, CDR2 SASEGT, per germline. The CDR3 is 15 residues long. Trimming took 6 bases from V and 0 from J, leaving 12 bases between them. As DNA, the CDR3 is TGTGCCAGCAGAAAAGACCGGGACTCTGGAAACACCATATATTTT. As protein: CASRKDRDSGNTIYF.

This clonotype has ten or more counts. The rearrangement uses TRBV7-2 and TRBJ1-1, with D tentatively TRBD1 (5 bases). There are 12 residues in the CDR3. Deletions cut 1 base from V and 8 bases from J, with 8 bases between. Per the germline V gene, CDR1 is SGHTA and CDR2 is FQGNSA. The CDR3 here is CASSLGEGEAFF. The CDR3 nucleotides are TGTGCCAGCAGCTTAGGGGAGGGGGAAGCTTTCTTT. Looking up the rest from reference TRBV7-2 and TRBJ1-1 gives the full variable domain: GAGVSQSPSNKVTEKGKDVELRCDPISGHTALYWYRQSLGQGLEFLIYFQGNSAPDKSGLPSDRFSAERTGGSVSTLTIQRTQQEDSAVYLCASSLGEGEAFFGQGTRLTVV.

This clonotype occurred a few times. V and J are TRBV20-1 and TRBJ2-5, with 7 bases aligning to TRBD2. The CDR3 sequence is 14 residues long. The germline gives CDR1 DFQATT, CDR2 SNEGSKA (reference sequence). V lost 1 base and J lost 5; bases outside the gene matches: 7. CDR3 in amino acids: CSARVWGGVETQYF. The DNA for the CDR3 is TGCAGTGCTAGAGTATGGGGGGGGGTGGAGACCCAGTACTTC.

The chain links TRBV5-1 to TRBJ2-2, with 7 bases lining up with TRBD1. The CDR3 has 16 amino acids. V dropped 7 bases and J dropped 2; count of bases not matched to a gene: 11. CDR1 SGHRS and CDR2 YFSETQ come from the germline V gene. This CDR3 reads CASLPGGNINTGELFF. In DNA, the CDR3 is TGCGCCAGCCTACCAGGGGGAAACATCAACACCGGGGAGCTGTTTTTT.

In this sample, this clonotype turned up a few times. The chain recombines TRBV15 with TRBJ1-1, with D possibly being TRBD1 (6 bases). This CDR3 comprises 15 residues. Germline V gives CDR1 LNHNV, CDR2 YYDKDF (reference sequence). Trimming removed 3 bases at V and 6 bases at J, with 17 bases between. This CDR3 reads CATSRQGGVRPEAFF. The DNA for the CDR3 is TGTGCCACCAGCAGGCAAGGGGGGGTGAGGCCTGAAGCTTTCTTT.

J is TRBJ1-1 and V is TRBV5-1; 9 bases are shared with TRBD1. CDR1 and CDR2 from the germline V gene are SGHRS and YFSETQ. After removal of 4 bases from V and 4 bases from J, the junction contained 5 bases not matched to a gene. This CDR3 is built from 14 residues. This CDR3 is CASSIGQGSTEAFF. The CDR3 DNA is TGCGCCAGCAGCATCGGACAGGGGAGCACTGAAGCTTTCTTT.

The chain links TRBV10-2 to TRBJ1-6; tentatively, D is TRBD1 (6 bases). The CDR3 contains 14 residues. Between the trimmed V and J ends, which lost 4 bases and 8 bases, there was a span of 12 bases. Germline V gives CDR1 WSHSY, CDR2 SAAADI. The CDR3 spells CASSGRQADSPLHF. The CDR3 DNA reads TGCGCCAGCAGTGGGCGACAGGCGGATTCACCCCTCCACTTT.